These 20 T cell receptor beta chains share one sample of origin, sequenced in a study of blood T cell repertoires in COVID-19. Data came from immunoSEQ multiplex PCR; TCRdb stores just in-frame clones and leaves some out. The data contain a few hundred thousand clones, roughly 87% of them seen just once; the ten biggest clones take up roughly 4.8%. Source material: peripheral blood. The origin of the receptors is a middle-aged woman who had recovered from COVID-19.

This clone is a singleton in its sample. The V gene is TRBV6-5, the J gene TRBJ2-2; D remains unclear. The CDR3 has 12 residues. Trimming cost V 7 bases and J 1 base, with 4 bases left between them. The germline V gene encodes CDR1 MNHEY and CDR2 SVGAGI. CDR3 DNA sequence: TGTGCCAGCACACAGAACACCGGGGAGCTGTTTTTT. Its translation is CASTQNTGELFF.

The CDR3 reads CASTNPVRGGRETQYF. The CDR3 nucleotides read TGTGCCAGCACCAACCCGGTTCGGGGGGGCCGGGAGACCCAGTACTTC. V is TRBV11-2 and J is TRBJ2-5; TRBD2 matches 8 bases. Germline CDR1 is SGHAT and CDR2 is FQNNGV. This CDR3 contains 16 residues. V shed 7 bases and J 5 bases; nucleotides not matched to a gene: 15.

The chain links TRBV5-6 to TRBJ2-7; maybe TRBD2 (5 bases). V was trimmed by 0 bases and J by 3 bases, leaving 10 bases between them. The CDR3 has 14 amino acids. The germline V gene has CDR1 SGHDT and CDR2 YYEEEE. CDR3 amino acids: CASSLAGVVYEQYV. As DNA, the CDR3 is TGTGCCAGCAGCTTGGCCGGGGTAGTCTACGAGCAGTACGTC.

The chain combines TRBV6-5 with TRBJ2-2, with 9 bases identical to TRBD1. J gave up 4 bases and V 8 bases, and 2 bases lay outside the gene matches. Germline CDR1 MNHEY, CDR2 SVGAGI. This CDR3 comprises 13 residues. CDR3 amino acids: CASSDRGTGELFF. CDR3 in DNA: TGTGCCAGCTCGGACAGGGGCACCGGGGAGCTGTTTTTT.

V is TRBV6-1 and J is TRBJ2-5, with 8 bases lining up with TRBD2. V trimming: 8 bases; J trimming: 5 bases; junction bases outside the gene matches: 10. This CDR3 is built from 14 residues. From germline, CDR1 is MNHNS and CDR2 SASEGT. The DNA for the CDR3 is TGTGCCAGCCTACACGGGGGGGCAGGGGAGACCCAGTACTTC. It translates to CASLHGGAGETQYF.

The chain has TRBV6-5 and TRBJ2-7; D is unclear. This CDR3 region has 12 residues. Germline values: CDR1 MNHEY, CDR2 SVGAGI. Trimming took off 4 bases at V and 6 bases at J, with 10 bases between the two ends. CDR3 sequence reads: CASSSVGFEQYF. DNA for the CDR3: TGTGCCAGCAGTTCCGTCGGGTTCGAGCAGTACTTC.

The DNA for the CDR3 is TGTGCCATCAGTGACCAGGGTCCCGAAAAACTGTTTTTT. Translated: CAISDQGPEKLFF. V usage is TRBV10-3 and J usage is TRBJ1-4; the D gene is possibly TRBD1 (5 bases). Germline loops: CDR1 ENHRY, CDR2 SYGVKD. V was clipped by 3 bases and J by 8 bases, with 10 bases between them. The CDR3 contains 13 residues.

The rearrangement links TRBV21-1 to TRBJ2-7; the table's D call of TRBD2 was not tested on the DNA. TRBV21-1 constitutes a pseudogene. The CDR3 runs 10 residues. CDR3 region: CASSYYEQYV. CDR3 in DNA: TGTGCCAGCAGTTACTACGAGCAGTACGTC.

In nucleotides, the CDR3 is TGTGCCACCAGCAGGGACACAGCGAACACTGAAGCTTTCTTT. Protein product: CATSRDTANTEAFF. The chain joins TRBV15 to TRBJ1-1; D is perhaps TRBD1 (5 bases). The V gene's germline CDR1 is LNHNV and CDR2 YYDKDF (reference sequence). The CDR3 spans 14 residues. V lost 3 bases and J lost 1, with 9 bases in between.

This chain's CDR3 is CAWSVMTGGNYNEQFF. The DNA of the CDR3 is TGTGCCTGGAGTGTTATGACAGGGGGGAATTACAATGAGCAGTTCTTC. The rearrangement links TRBV30 to TRBJ2-1, with 9 bases that match TRBD1. The length of the CDR3 is 16 residues. The junction had 7 bases not matched to a gene; V was cut back by 0 bases and J by 4 bases. Germline V gene sequence: CDR1 GTSNPN, CDR2 SVGIG (reference sequence). Full variable domain (remainder filled in from reference TRBV30 and TRBJ2-1): SQTIHQWPATLVQPVGSPLSLECTVEGTSNPNLYWYRQAAGRGLQLLFYSVGIGQISSEVPQNLSASRPQDRQFILSSKKLLLSDSGFYLCAWSVMTGGNYNEQFFGPGTRLTVL.

CDR3 protein: CASRRAETQYF. The CDR3 DNA reads as TGTGCCAGCAGGAGGGCAGAGACCCAGTACTTC. This rearrangement joins TRBV28 to TRBJ2-5; TRBD2 might be the D (5 bases). The CDR3 runs to 11 residues. Trimming stripped 6 bases from V and 4 bases from J, with 6 bases between. Germline V lookup: CDR1 MDHEN, CDR2 SYDVKM.

The chain is built from TRBV21-1 and TRBJ2-7; the tabulated D call, TRBD2, remains unverified against the DNA. TRBV21-1 is a recognized pseudogene. This CDR3 has 11 amino acids. CDR3 DNA: TGTGCCAGCTCTGTAAAATACGAGCAGTACGTC. This codes for CASSVKYEQYV.

This sequence joins TRBV7-8 and TRBJ1-1; D call uncertain. V was shortened by 5 bases and J by 4 bases, with 11 bases between the two germline ends. CDR3 length equals 13 residues. The germline CDR1 and CDR2 sequences are SGHVS and FQNEAQ. In DNA form, the CDR3 reads TGTGCCAGCAGCCCGGGAACTCCCACTGAAGCTTTCTTT. Its protein product is CASSPGTPTEAFF.

This rearrangement joins TRBV27 to TRBJ2-7; the match to TRBD2 covers 7 bases. V dropped 6 bases and J dropped 3; count of bases not matched to a gene: 5. There are 13 residues in the CDR3. The germline gives CDR1 MNHEY, CDR2 SMNVEV (reference sequence). CDR3 DNA sequence: TGTGCCAGCAGGGAGCAGCGGGACTACGAGCAGTACTTC. Protein: CASREQRDYEQYF.

This chain connects TRBV7-2 to TRBJ2-1; 11 positions agree with TRBD1. J was trimmed by 6 bases and V by 5 bases; bases with no gene match: 6. The CDR3 spans 15 residues. Germline V gene sequence: CDR1 SGHTA, CDR2 FQGNSA. CDR3 amino acids: CASSLGTGGINEQFF. For the CDR3, the DNA is TGTGCCAGCAGCCTCGGGACAGGGGGTATCAATGAGCAGTTCTTC.

V and J are TRBV7-2 and TRBJ2-7; the match to TRBD1 covers 8 bases. CDR1 and CDR2 (germline): SGHTA, FQGNSA. The CDR3 has 15 residues. The ends lost 3 bases at V and 2 bases at J; junction bases unmatched: 6. The CDR3 spells CASSLQGAPTYEQYF. The CDR3 nucleotides read TGTGCCAGCAGCTTGCAGGGGGCCCCCACCTACGAGCAGTACTTC.

The chain recombines TRBV11-2 with TRBJ2-2; tentative D call: TRBD2 (6 bases). The length of the CDR3 is 17 residues. Germline CDR1 reads SGHAT; CDR2 reads FQNNGV. Between the trimmed V and J ends, which lost 0 bases and 4 bases, there was a span of 15 bases. The CDR3 spells CASSLDWTEGSTGELFF. The CDR3, as DNA: TGTGCCAGCAGCTTAGATTGGACGGAGGGCAGCACCGGGGAGCTGTTTTTT. The complete variable domain, with remaining parts taken from reference TRBV11-2 and TRBJ2-2, reads EAGVAQSPRYKIIEKRQSVAFWCNPISGHATLYWYQQILGQGPKLLIQFQNNGVVDDSQLPKDRFSAERLKGVDSTLKIQPAKLEDSAVYLCASSLDWTEGSTGELFFGEGSRLTVL.

This chain links TRBV6-6 with TRBJ2-1; D is possibly TRBD1 (6 bases). The CDR3 has 12 residues. Germline loops: CDR1 MNHNY, CDR2 SVGAGI (reference sequence). Trimming shortened V by 5 bases and J by 8 bases, and 10 bases separated the two germline ends. As DNA, the CDR3 is TGTGCCAGCAGTAAACAGGGACATGAGCAGTTCTTC. Translation: CASSKQGHEQFF.

V usage is TRBV25-1 and J usage is TRBJ2-5, with D possibly matching TRBD2 (6 bases). V was clipped by 1 base and J by 0 bases, with 18 bases between them. Germline values: CDR1 MGHDK, CDR2 SYGVNS. The CDR3 has 18 amino acids. The CDR3 DNA is TGTGCCAGCAGTGAATTTTCTCTCGGCGGGACTTACCAAGAGACCCAGTACTTC. Residues: CASSEFSLGGTYQETQYF.

This clone was picked up one time. For the CDR3, the DNA is TGCGCCAGCAGCCAGGTCGTTGGGACTAGCGGCAATGAGCAGTTCTTC. The encoded protein is CASSQVVGTSGNEQFF. This chain connects TRBV4-1 to TRBJ2-1; TRBD2 matches 11 bases. Trimming at V came to 3 bases and at J to 6 bases, leaving 7 bases not matched to a gene. Germline V lookup: CDR1 MGHRA, CDR2 YSYEKL. CDR3 length: 16 residues.